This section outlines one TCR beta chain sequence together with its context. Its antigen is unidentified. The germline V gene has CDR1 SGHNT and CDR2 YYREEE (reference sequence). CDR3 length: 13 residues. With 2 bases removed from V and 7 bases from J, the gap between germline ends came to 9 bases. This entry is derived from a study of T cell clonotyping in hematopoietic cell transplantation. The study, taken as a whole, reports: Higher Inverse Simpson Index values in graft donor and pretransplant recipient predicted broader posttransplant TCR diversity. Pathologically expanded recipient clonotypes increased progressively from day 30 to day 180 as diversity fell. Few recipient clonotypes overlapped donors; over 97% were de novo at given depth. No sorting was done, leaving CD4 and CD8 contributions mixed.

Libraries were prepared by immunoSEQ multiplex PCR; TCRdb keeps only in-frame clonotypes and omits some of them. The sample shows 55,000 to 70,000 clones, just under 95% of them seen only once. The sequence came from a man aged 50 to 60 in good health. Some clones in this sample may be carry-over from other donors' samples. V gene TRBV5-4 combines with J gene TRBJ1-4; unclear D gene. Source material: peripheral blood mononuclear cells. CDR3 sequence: CASSFFLGEKLFF. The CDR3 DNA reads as TGTGCCAGCAGCTTCTTCCTGGGTGAAAAACTGTTTTTT.